The clone carrying this T cell receptor beta chain was seen many times. Amplified material comprised TCR beta CDR3 regions derived from RNA transcripts. First-round RT-PCR employed HTBI primers, with a second-round multiplex PCR after it. TCRdb re-analysed the multiplex PCR reads in MiXCR, keeping a single row per CDR3 protein. The sample has hundreds of thousands of distinct CDR3 sequences; 22% are singletons. These data belong to a study of Graves' ophthalmopathy and Graves' hyperthyroidism. Researchers classed hyperthyroidism as stable given no ophthalmopathy within 18 months of follow-up. This receptor was taken from a woman younger than 30 with stable Graves' hyperthyroidism. Some clones in this sample may be carry-over from other donors' samples. The specimen sequenced was peripheral blood.

CDR3: CASGRDYGYTF. Written as DNA, the CDR3 is TGTGCCAGCGGGAGGGATTATGGCTACACCTTC. The rearrangement links TRBV6-1 to TRBJ1-2; no definite D call. This CDR3 contains 11 residues. Trimming removed 8 bases at V and 5 bases at J, with 9 bases between. Germline V lookup: CDR1 MNHNS, CDR2 SASEGT.